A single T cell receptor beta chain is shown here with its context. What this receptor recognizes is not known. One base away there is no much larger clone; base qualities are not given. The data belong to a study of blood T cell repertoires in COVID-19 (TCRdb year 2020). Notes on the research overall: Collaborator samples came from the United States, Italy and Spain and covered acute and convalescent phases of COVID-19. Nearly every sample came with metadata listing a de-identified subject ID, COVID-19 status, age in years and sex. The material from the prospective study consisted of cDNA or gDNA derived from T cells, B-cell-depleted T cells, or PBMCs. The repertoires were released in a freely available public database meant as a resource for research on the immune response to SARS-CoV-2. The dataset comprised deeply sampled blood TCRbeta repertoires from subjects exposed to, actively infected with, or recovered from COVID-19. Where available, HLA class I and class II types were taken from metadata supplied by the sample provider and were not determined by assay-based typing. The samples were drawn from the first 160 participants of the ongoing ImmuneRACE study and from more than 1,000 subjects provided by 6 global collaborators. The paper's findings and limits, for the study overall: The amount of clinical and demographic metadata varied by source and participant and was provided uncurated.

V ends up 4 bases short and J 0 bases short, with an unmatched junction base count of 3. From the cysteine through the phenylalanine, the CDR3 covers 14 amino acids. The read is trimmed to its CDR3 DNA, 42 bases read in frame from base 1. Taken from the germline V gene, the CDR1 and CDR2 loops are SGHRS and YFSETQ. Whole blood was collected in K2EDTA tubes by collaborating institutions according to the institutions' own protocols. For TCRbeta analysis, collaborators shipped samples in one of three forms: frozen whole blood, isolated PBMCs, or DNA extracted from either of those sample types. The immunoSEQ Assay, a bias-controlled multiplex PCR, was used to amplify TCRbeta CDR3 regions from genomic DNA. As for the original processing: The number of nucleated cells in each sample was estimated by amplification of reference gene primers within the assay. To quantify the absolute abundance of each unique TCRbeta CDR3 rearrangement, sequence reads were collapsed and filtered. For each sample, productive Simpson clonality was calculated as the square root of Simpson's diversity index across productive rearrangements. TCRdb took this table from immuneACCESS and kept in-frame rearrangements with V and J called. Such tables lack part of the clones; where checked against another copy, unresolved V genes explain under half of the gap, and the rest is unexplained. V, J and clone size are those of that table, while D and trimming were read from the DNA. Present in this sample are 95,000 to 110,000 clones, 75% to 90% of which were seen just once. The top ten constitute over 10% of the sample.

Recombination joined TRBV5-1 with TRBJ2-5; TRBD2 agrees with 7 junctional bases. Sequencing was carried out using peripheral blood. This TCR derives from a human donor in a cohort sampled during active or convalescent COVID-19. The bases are TGCGCCAGCAGCCCTAGCGGATACCAAGAGACCCAGTACTTC. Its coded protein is CASSPSGYQETQYF. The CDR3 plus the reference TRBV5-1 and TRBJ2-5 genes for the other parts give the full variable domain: KAGVTQTPRYLIKTRGQQVTLSCSPISGHRSVSWYQQTPGQGLQFLFEYFSETQRNKGNFPGRFSGRQFSNSRSEMNVSTLELGDSALYLCASSPSGYQETQYFGPGTRLLVL.